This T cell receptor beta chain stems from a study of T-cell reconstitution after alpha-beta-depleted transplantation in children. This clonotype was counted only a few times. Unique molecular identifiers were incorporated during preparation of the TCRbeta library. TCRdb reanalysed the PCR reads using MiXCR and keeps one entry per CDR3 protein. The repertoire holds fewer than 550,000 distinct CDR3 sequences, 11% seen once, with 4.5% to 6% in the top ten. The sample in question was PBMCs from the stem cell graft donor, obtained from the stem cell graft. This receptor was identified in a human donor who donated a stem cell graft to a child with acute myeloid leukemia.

CDR3 DNA sequence: TGCAGTGCTAGAGTCGGCGGGGGGGACTCGAACACCGGGGAGCTGTTTTTT. This encodes CSARVGGGDSNTGELFF. The rearrangement links TRBV20-1 to TRBJ2-2; 9 bases line up with TRBD2. J was trimmed by 0 bases and V by 1 base; bases with no gene match: 6. Germline loops: CDR1 DFQATT, CDR2 SNEGSKA (reference sequence). The CDR3 has 17 amino acids.